This T cell receptor beta chain was captured in a study of human T cells and chemical hapten exposure. On the study more broadly: Patch tests applied 0.01% DPC to the upper back and were scored after 6 days.

Trimming cost V 8 bases and J 7 bases, with 20 bases left between them. The CDR3 spans 15 residues. The germline V gene has CDR1 MNHEY and CDR2 SVGAGI. Time point here: patch test 1, 2 weeks after DPC sensitization. Treatment specified: therapeutic diphenylcyclopropenone sensitization with weekly scalp DPC. Sequencing started from total RNA isolated from unfractionated whole blood. Those who donated were patients with alopecia, 18 to 70 years of age, and suitable for DPC. One entry per CDR3 protein results from TCRdb running MiXCR on the RACE reads. Of roughly 34,000 distinct CDR3 sequences listed, more than 6% are singletons. Findings and caveats of the study: Compared with pre-sensitization or healthy control sets, expanded TCRs clustered more. TCRs at a frequency above 1 in 1000 stayed unchanged with DPC sensitization.

This clonotype was seen a handful of times. Its specificity is unknown. The source is a woman in her 30s with alopecia areata. Some clones in this sample may be carry-over from other donors' samples. The material sequenced was whole blood, taken in connection with sensitization to the hapten diphenylcyclopropenone (DPC). The V and J genes are TRBV6-5 and TRBJ2-2; D may be TRBD2 (6 bases). Here the CDR3 DNA reads TGTGCCAGCCGATTCGGGGGAGAGGGGAACGGGGAGCTGTTTTTT. It is translated as CASRFGGEGNGELFF.